Listed below are T cell receptor beta chains from one sample, sequenced in a study of blood T cell repertoires in COVID-19. Assay: immunoSEQ multiplex PCR; the TCRdb copy retains only in-frame clones and omits some. The sample lists about 300,000 clones; approximately 90% were seen once. Specimen: peripheral blood. These TCRs come from a woman in her 30s with COVID-19, enrolled during active disease. The CDR3 runs from the conserved cysteine through the conserved F or W. The D gene is left open where the match is weak. Not every row has a clone size; where given, it reads once, few, many or a size class.

V gene	clone size	J gene	D gene	CDR3 protein	CDR3 DNA
TRBV6-5	few	TRBJ1-1	NA	CASTPTWLRVTEAFF	TGTGCCAGCACCCCGACGTGGCTCAGGGTAACTGAAGCTTTCTTT
TRBV18	NA	TRBJ1-5	NA	CASSPQGGQPQHF	TGTGCCAGCTCACCACAGGGAGGGCAGCCCCAGCATTTT
TRBV5-1	NA	TRBJ1-3	TRBD1	CASSLRMTGAGNTIYF	TGCGCCAGCAGCTTAAGAATGACAGGGGCTGGAAACACCATATATTTT
TRBV30	NA	TRBJ1-1	TRBD1	CAWSSTGRGTEAFF	TGTGCCTGGAGTTCGACAGGGAGAGGCACTGAAGCTTTCTTT
TRBV15	NA	TRBJ2-2	TRBD1	CATSRDRQGARTGELFF	TGTGCCACCAGCAGAGATCGGCAGGGGGCTCGCACCGGGGAGCTGTTTTTT
TRBV2	NA	TRBJ2-4	TRBD2	CASSLAGAEGYF	TGTGCCAGCAGTCTAGCGGGAGCTGAAGGGTACTTC
TRBV29-1	once	TRBJ1-1	NA	CSVLHRDTEAFF	TGCAGCGTCCTTCACAGGGACACTGAAGCTTTCTTT
TRBV9	NA	TRBJ2-7	NA	CASSVGGSSYEQYF	TGTGCCAGCAGCGTAGGAGGTAGCTCCTACGAGCAGTACTTC
TRBV7-2	NA	TRBJ1-4	NA	CASSLGGTNEKLFF	TGTGCCAGCAGCTTGGGAGGGACTAATGAAAAACTGTTTTTT
TRBV5-5	NA	TRBJ1-1	TRBD1	CASSLFPGQVTTEAFF	TGTGCCAGCAGCTTGTTTCCGGGACAGGTTACCACTGAAGCTTTCTTT
TRBV11-1	NA	TRBJ2-1	TRBD2	CASSRTSGGEQFF	TGTGCCAGCAGCCGGACTAGCGGGGGTGAGCAGTTCTTC
TRBV5-1	NA	TRBJ2-7	TRBD2	CASSSGLAGGYSSEQYF	TGCGCCAGCAGCTCCGGACTAGCGGGAGGGTACAGTTCGGAGCAGTACTTC
TRBV10-3	few	TRBJ2-1	TRBD1	CAIRQGQRGYNEQFF	TGTGCCATCAGACAGGGACAGCGAGGGTACAATGAGCAGTTCTTC
TRBV19	NA	TRBJ2-1	NA	CASNSGQSSYNEQFF	TGTGCCAGTAACAGCGGGCAAAGCTCCTACAATGAGCAGTTCTTC
TRBV15	NA	TRBJ2-3	TRBD2	CATSRVGLAGGTDTQYF	TGTGCCACCAGCAGAGTCGGTCTAGCGGGAGGGACAGATACGCAGTATTTT
TRBV29-1	NA	TRBJ2-7	NA	CSVLDRRAPWEQYF	TGCAGCGTTCTTGACAGACGAGCCCCCTGGGAGCAGTACTTC
TRBV30	NA	TRBJ1-1	NA	CAWSVGLANTEAFF	TGTGCCTGGAGTGTAGGACTAGCGAACACTGAAGCTTTCTTT